These 26 T cell receptor beta chains originate from one sample sequenced in a study of T cell clonotyping in hematopoietic cell transplantation. Assay used: immunoSEQ multiplex PCR; TCRdb lists only in-frame clones, some missing. The table lists more than 55,000 clones, around 94% of them singletons. Sample: peripheral blood mononuclear cells. The receptors were gathered from a man aged 45-65 years in good health. Some clones in this sample may be carry-over from other donors' samples.

In this sample, this clone turned up once. CDR3 residues: CASSVAIEDYGYTF. The DNA of the CDR3 is TGTGCCAGCAGCGTAGCAATAGAGGACTATGGCTACACCTTC. The chain links TRBV9 to TRBJ1-2; D ambiguous. Deletions cut 0 bases from V and 3 bases from J, with 9 bases between. The CDR3 is 14 amino acids. Germline V gene data show CDR1 as SGDLS and CDR2 as YYNGEE.

This clone was detected once. This chain connects TRBV28 to TRBJ1-3; 7 nucleotides align to TRBD1. This CDR3 is 18 amino acids long. Germline loops: CDR1 MDHEN, CDR2 SYDVKM. After removal of 7 bases from V and 1 base from J, the junction contained 16 bases not matched to a gene. The CDR3 bases are TGTGCCAGCACCAAAACCCGCGCGCCGACAGGGTCTGGAAACACCATATATTTT. The encoded protein is CASTKTRAPTGSGNTIYF.

This clone occurred a few times. V usage is TRBV7-2 and J usage is TRBJ2-5; D remains ambiguous. V was trimmed by 1 base and J by 4 bases, leaving 10 bases between them. This CDR3 is built from 14 residues. The germline CDR1 and CDR2 sequences are SGHTA and FQGNSA. Here the CDR3 reads CASSLDQRVETQYF. The CDR3 nucleotides are TGTGCCAGCAGCTTAGACCAGCGAGTAGAGACCCAGTACTTC.

The chain carries TRBV7-2 and TRBJ2-3, with TRBD1 identical over 7 bases. Unmatched junction bases numbered 3, after V lost 3 bases and J lost 0 bases. The V gene's germline CDR1 is SGHTA and CDR2 FQGNSA. This CDR3 comprises 15 residues. The CDR3: CASSLGTASTDTQYF. The DNA of the CDR3 is TGTGCCAGCAGCTTGGGGACAGCTAGCACAGATACGCAGTATTTT.

The rearrangement joins TRBV5-1 to TRBJ2-7; TRBD2 might be the D (5 bases). This CDR3 is built from 14 residues. The germline V gene encodes CDR1 SGHRS and CDR2 YFSETQ. V shed 2 bases and J shed 4 bases, with 13 bases lying between them. The CDR3 loop reads CASSFGNREYEQYF. The CDR3 coding sequence is TGCGCCAGCAGCTTCGGTAACCGGGAATACGAGCAGTACTTC.

V usage is TRBV19 and J usage is TRBJ1-1, with a weak D call TRBD1 (5 bases). V lost 7 bases and J 2 bases, leaving 20 bases between the germline ends. Looked up from germline, CDR1 is LNHDA and CDR2 is SQIVND (reference sequence). The CDR3 extends over 16 amino acids. The CDR3 coding sequence is TGTGCCAGTAATCAATTGTCCGGGACTTCTAACACTGAAGCTTTCTTT. It yields the protein CASNQLSGTSNTEAFF.

V is TRBV11-2 and J is TRBJ2-5, with no clear D. CDR3 length: 13 residues. Trimming cost V 3 bases and J 5 bases, with 10 bases left between them. Looked up from germline, CDR1 is SGHAT and CDR2 is FQNNGV. The DNA for the CDR3 is TGTGCCAGCAGCTTGGGTAGCCTTGAGACCCAGTACTTC. Amino acids: CASSLGSLETQYF.

The genes are TRBV28 and TRBJ2-7; no clear D gene. The CDR3 totals 14 residues. Germline loops: CDR1 MDHEN, CDR2 SYDVKM. Trimming removed 7 bases from V and 2 bases from J, with 15 bases in between. CDR3 DNA: TGTGCCAGCACAGTACTACGGGCCCCCTACGAGCAGTACTTC. Translated: CASTVLRAPYEQYF.

The V call is TRBV14, the J call TRBJ2-5; 7 bases match TRBD1. The CDR3 consists of 16 residues. Germline CDR1 reads SGHDN; CDR2 reads FVKESK. V gave up 3 bases and J gave up 4 bases; unmatched junction bases: 11. The CDR3 loop reads CASSHYHRGRGETQYF. CDR3 nucleotides: TGTGCCAGCAGCCACTACCACAGGGGCCGGGGAGAGACCCAGTACTTC.

This chain links TRBV2 with TRBJ2-4; D assignment may be TRBD1 or TRBD2 (6 bases each). Trimming left V 6 bases short and J 7 bases short, with 28 bases between. The CDR3 extends over 18 amino acids. Germline CDR1 and CDR2: SNHLY and FYNNEI. CDR3 sequence reads: CASRPRDSLIGGGNIQYF. CDR3 nucleotide sequence: TGTGCCAGCAGGCCCCGGGACTCATTAATTGGGGGCGGGAACATTCAGTACTTC.

About this clone: One end of the junction varies from germline; a read error may be responsible. The V call is TRBV7-9, the J call TRBJ2-7; 10 bases agree with TRBD1. Germline CDR1 is SEHNR and CDR2 is FQNEAQ (reference sequence). This CDR3 spans 15 amino acids. The CDR3 region has the DNA TGTGCCAGCAGAGCCGGGACAGGGGTCTCCTCCGAGCAGTACTTC. Its translation is CASRAGTGVSSEQYF.

The V and J genes are TRBV9 and TRBJ1-1; no clear D. Germline V lookup: CDR1 SGDLS, CDR2 YYNGEE. The CDR3 covers 15 residues. Trimming took off 0 bases at V and 4 bases at J, with 13 bases between the two ends. CDR3 region: CASSVEGGVVTEAFF. CDR3 nucleotides: TGTGCCAGCAGCGTAGAAGGAGGAGTAGTCACTGAAGCTTTCTTT. The complete variable domain, with remaining parts taken from reference TRBV9 and TRBJ1-1, reads DSGVTQTPKHLITATGQRVTLRCSPRSGDLSVYWYQQSLDQGLQFLIQYYNGEERAKGNILERFSAQQFPDLHSELNLSSLELGDSALYFCASSVEGGVVTEAFFGQGTRLTVV.

J is TRBJ2-7 and V is TRBV5-4; tentatively, D is TRBD2 (6 bases). The V end was cut by 0 bases, the J end by 5 bases, with 12 bases between. The length of the CDR3 is 14 residues. Germline values: CDR1 SGHNT, CDR2 YYREEE (reference sequence). The CDR3 sequence: CASSLGRSGDEQYF. The DNA of the CDR3 is TGTGCCAGCAGCTTGGGACGGTCGGGGGACGAGCAGTACTTC.

The chain carries TRBV30 and TRBJ2-1; 10 bases agree with TRBD2. This CDR3 has 15 residues. Germline assignment: CDR1 GTSNPN and CDR2 SVGIG (reference sequence). V shed 0 bases, J shed 10 bases, and the junction held 9 bases outside the gene matches. The CDR3 is CAWSVVAGGGREQFF. CDR3 DNA: TGTGCCTGGAGTGTGGTAGCGGGAGGAGGTAGGGAGCAGTTCTTC.

V and J are TRBV7-2 and TRBJ2-2; weak D call: TRBD2 (5 bases). CDR1 is SGHTA and CDR2 is FQGNSA in the germline V gene. The length of the CDR3 is 18 residues. V was pared by 0 bases and J by 4 bases, with 18 bases between. The CDR3 is CASSLARLAPGSTGELFF. The DNA for the CDR3 is TGTGCCAGCAGCTTAGCGCGCCTAGCTCCGGGTAGCACCGGGGAGCTGTTTTTT.

The chain uses TRBV27 and TRBJ2-2; possibly TRBD2 for D (6 bases). Germline V gene data show CDR1 as MNHEY and CDR2 as SMNVEV (reference sequence). CDR3 length equals 17 residues. V lost 2 bases, J lost 3 bases, and 16 bases lay in between. The CDR3 here is CASSLHSGERYTGELFF. In DNA form, the CDR3 reads TGTGCCAGCAGTTTACACTCGGGAGAAAGGTACACCGGGGAGCTGTTTTTT.

The J gene is TRBJ2-7, the V gene TRBV28; 10 bases agree with TRBD1. The CDR3 contains 15 residues. V lost 6 bases and J lost 3; bases outside the gene matches: 8. Germline lookup yields CDR1 MDHEN and CDR2 SYDVKM. CDR3 protein: CASSPPDRGDYEQYF. The CDR3 DNA is TGTGCCAGCAGCCCTCCGGACAGGGGGGACTACGAGCAGTACTTC.

The DNA of the CDR3 is TGTGCCAGCAGCTTAGATAAGTATGGCGGCGCAAGGAACACTGAAGCTTTCTTT. This encodes CASSLDKYGGARNTEAFF. The chain carries TRBV11-3 and TRBJ1-1; D is uncertain. CDR1 and CDR2 (germline): SGHNT, YENEEA. Trimming removed 0 bases from V and 1 base from J, with 18 bases in between. CDR3 length equals 18 residues.

The rearrangement links TRBV7-8 to TRBJ1-3; unclear D gene. V lost 4 bases and J 3 bases, leaving 16 bases between the germline ends. Germline CDR1 is SGHVS and CDR2 is FQNEAQ. The CDR3 is 16 amino acids. DNA for the CDR3: TGTGCCAGCAGCTCGAGTTCGGGTGCAGTTGGAAACACCATATATTTT. It specifies CASSSSSGAVGNTIYF.

For the CDR3, the DNA is TGTGCCAGCAGCCCCGGGACAGCCACTGAAGCTTTCTTT. Translated, it gives CASSPGTATEAFF. This chain joins TRBV11-1 and TRBJ1-1; 7 bases match TRBD1. CDR3 size: 13 residues. Germline loops: CDR1 SGHAT, CDR2 FQDESV (reference sequence). Losses at the gene ends were 5 bases for V and 4 bases for J; bases not matched to a gene: 4.

The V call is TRBV27, the J call TRBJ2-1; 11 positions match TRBD2. Looked up from germline, CDR1 is MNHEY and CDR2 is SMNVEV (reference sequence). CDR3 length equals 17 residues. V lost 5 bases, J lost 5 bases, and 11 bases stayed unmatched. CDR3 region: CASSLPPGLAVHNEQFF. In DNA, the CDR3 is TGTGCCAGCAGTCTGCCGCCGGGACTAGCGGTCCACAATGAGCAGTTCTTC.

The DNA for the CDR3 is TGCGCCAGCAGCTTACAACGAAACACTGAAGCTTTCTTT. It encodes CASSLQRNTEAFF. The V gene is TRBV5-1, the J gene TRBJ1-1, with no clear D. The CDR3 is 13 residues long. V lost 2 bases and J 2 bases, leaving 7 bases between the germline ends. Germline V gene lookup returns CDR1 SGHRS and CDR2 YFSETQ.

The chain has TRBV28 and TRBJ2-7; TRBD2 aligns across 12 bases. This CDR3 has 15 residues. Per the germline V gene, CDR1 is MDHEN and CDR2 is SYDVKM. With 6 bases clipped from V and 4 bases from J, the junction kept 7 bases outside the gene matches. The CDR3 DNA follows: TGTGCCAGCAGCCCGACTAGCGGGAGTGGTTACGAGCAGTACTTC. Its translation is CASSPTSGSGYEQYF.

This clone was seen once. V usage is TRBV2 and J usage is TRBJ1-4, with a possible D match to TRBD1 (5 bases). Deletions cut 5 bases from V and 0 bases from J, with 13 bases between. This CDR3 spans 16 amino acids. The V gene's germline CDR1 is SNHLY and CDR2 FYNNEI. Written as DNA, the CDR3 is TGTGCCAGCAGTCTCCGAGGGGCAGCAACTAATGAAAAACTGTTTTTT. Its protein product is CASSLRGAATNEKLFF.

The chain carries TRBV28 and TRBJ1-2; TRBD1 is a possible D gene (5 bases). Germline CDR1 is MDHEN and CDR2 is SYDVKM. The CDR3 totals 14 residues. Trimming removed 3 bases at V and 6 bases at J, with 14 bases between. The CDR3 DNA reads TGTGCCAGCAGTTTCGGGGGTTCGGTGGATGGCTACACCTTC. Amino acid sequence: CASSFGGSVDGYTF.

The CDR3 region is CASSLPTYEQYF. In nucleotides, the CDR3 is TGTGCCAGCAGCTTACCTACCTACGAGCAGTACTTC. The chain combines TRBV7-8 with TRBJ2-7; D unresolved. V dropped 2 bases and J dropped 2 bases, with 4 bases sitting between them. Germline V gene data show CDR1 as SGHVS and CDR2 as FQNEAQ. The CDR3 runs 12 residues.